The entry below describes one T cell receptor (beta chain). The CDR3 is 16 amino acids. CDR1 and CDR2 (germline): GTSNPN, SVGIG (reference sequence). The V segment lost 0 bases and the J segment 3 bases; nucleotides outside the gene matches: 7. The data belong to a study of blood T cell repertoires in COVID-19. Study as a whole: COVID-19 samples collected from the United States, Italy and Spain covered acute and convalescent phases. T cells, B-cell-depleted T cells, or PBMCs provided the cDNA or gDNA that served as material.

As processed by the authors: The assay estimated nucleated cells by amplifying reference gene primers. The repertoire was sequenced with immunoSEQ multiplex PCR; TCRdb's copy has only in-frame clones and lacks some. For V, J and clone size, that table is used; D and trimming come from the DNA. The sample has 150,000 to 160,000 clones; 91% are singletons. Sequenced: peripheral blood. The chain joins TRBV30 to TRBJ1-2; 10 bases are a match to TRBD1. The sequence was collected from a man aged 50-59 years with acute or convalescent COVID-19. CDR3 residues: CAWSVGGTGVDYGYTF. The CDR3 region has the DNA TGTGCCTGGAGTGTCGGGGGGACAGGGGTTGACTATGGCTACACCTTC. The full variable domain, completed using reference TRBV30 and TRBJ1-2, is SQTIHQWPATLVQPVGSPLSLECTVEGTSNPNLYWYRQAAGRGLQLLFYSVGIGQISSEVPQNLSASRPQDRQFILSSKKLLLSDSGFYLCAWSVGGTGVDYGYTFGSGTRLTVV.